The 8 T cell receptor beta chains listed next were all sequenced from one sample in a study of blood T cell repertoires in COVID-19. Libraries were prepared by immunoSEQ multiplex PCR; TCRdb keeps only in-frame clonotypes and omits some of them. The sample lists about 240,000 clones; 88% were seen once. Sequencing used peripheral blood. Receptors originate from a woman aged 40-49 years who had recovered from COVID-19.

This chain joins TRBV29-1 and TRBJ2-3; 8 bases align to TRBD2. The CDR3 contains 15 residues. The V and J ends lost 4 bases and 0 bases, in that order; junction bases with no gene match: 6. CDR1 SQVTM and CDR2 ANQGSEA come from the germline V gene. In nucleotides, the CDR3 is TGCAGCGTTGGCGGTCCTAGCGGGAGCACAGATACGCAGTATTTT. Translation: CSVGGPSGSTDTQYF.

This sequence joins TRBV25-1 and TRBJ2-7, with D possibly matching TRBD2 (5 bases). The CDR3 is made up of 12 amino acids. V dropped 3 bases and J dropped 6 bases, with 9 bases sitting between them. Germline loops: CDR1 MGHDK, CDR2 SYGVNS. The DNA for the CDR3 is TGTGCCAGCAGTGATGGAGGCCGCGAGCAGTACTTC. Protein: CASSDGGREQYF.

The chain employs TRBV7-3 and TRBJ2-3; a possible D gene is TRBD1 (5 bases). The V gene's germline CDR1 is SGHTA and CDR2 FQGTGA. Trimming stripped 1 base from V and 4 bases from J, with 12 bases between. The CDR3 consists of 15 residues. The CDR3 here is CASSLISRAADTQYF. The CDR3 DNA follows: TGTGCCAGCAGCTTAATTTCCAGGGCGGCAGATACGCAGTATTTT.

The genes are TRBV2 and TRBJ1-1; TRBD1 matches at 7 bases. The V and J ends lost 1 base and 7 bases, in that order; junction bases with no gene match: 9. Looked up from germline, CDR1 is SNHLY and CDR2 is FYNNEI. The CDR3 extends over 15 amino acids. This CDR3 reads CASSEDAGGNSEAFF. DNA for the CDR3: TGTGCCAGCAGTGAAGATGCAGGGGGGAATAGTGAAGCTTTCTTT. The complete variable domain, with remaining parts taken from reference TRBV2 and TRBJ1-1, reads EPEVTQTPSHQVTQMGQEVILRCVPISNHLYFYWYRQILGQKVEFLVSFYNNEISEKSEIFDDQFSVERPDGSNFTLKIRSTKLEDSAMYFCASSEDAGGNSEAFFGQGTRLTVV.

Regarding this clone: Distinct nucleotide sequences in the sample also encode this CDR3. CDR3 in DNA: TGTGCCAGCAGCCCCCGGACAGGGGGTGGCTATGGCTACACCTTC. Its translation: CASSPRTGGGYGYTF. The chain employs TRBV7-2 and TRBJ1-2, with 10 bases that match TRBD1. Germline V gene sequence: CDR1 SGHTA, CDR2 FQGNSA. V lost 5 bases and J lost 4; bases outside the gene matches: 7. This CDR3 region has 15 residues. Full variable domain (outside the CDR3, taken from reference TRBV7-2 and TRBJ1-2): GAGVSQSPSNKVTEKGKDVELRCDPISGHTALYWYRQSLGQGLEFLIYFQGNSAPDKSGLPSDRFSAERTGGSVSTLTIQRTQQEDSAVYLCASSPRTGGGYGYTFGSGTRLTVV.

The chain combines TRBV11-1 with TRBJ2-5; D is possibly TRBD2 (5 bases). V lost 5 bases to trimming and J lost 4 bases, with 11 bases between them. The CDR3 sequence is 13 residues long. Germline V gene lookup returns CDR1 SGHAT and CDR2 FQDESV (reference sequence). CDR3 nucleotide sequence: TGTGCCAGCAGCAGAAGCGGTAGAGAGACCCAGTACTTC. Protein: CASSRSGRETQYF.

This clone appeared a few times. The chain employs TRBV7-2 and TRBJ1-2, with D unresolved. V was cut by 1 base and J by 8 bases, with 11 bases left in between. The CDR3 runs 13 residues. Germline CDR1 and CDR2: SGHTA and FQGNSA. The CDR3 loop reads CASSLDTFQGYTF. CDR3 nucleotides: TGTGCCAGCAGCTTAGACACCTTCCAAGGCTACACCTTC.

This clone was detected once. CDR3 sequence: CATSGQGPYEQYF. CDR3 in DNA: TGTGCCACCTCCGGACAGGGCCCCTACGAGCAGTACTTC. This rearrangement joins TRBV15 to TRBJ2-7; 8 bases align to TRBD1. Germline CDR1 LNHNV, CDR2 YYDKDF (reference sequence). This CDR3 comprises 13 residues. V gave up 8 bases and J gave up 2 bases; unmatched junction bases: 5.